The sequence of this TCR beta chain was determined in a study of blood T cells in healthy people across ages. The overall study: In model experiments, template switching was able to capture about one barcoded beta molecule for every two T cells that were present. Study conclusions and caveats: One million T cells yielded diversity estimates that were considered underestimates.

V shed 1 base, J shed 5 bases, and the junction held 5 bases outside the gene matches. This CDR3 is 15 amino acids long. Germline CDR1 reads LGHDT; CDR2 reads YNNKEL (reference sequence). Regarding this clonotype: The antigen remains undetermined.

A second about 6 to 11 cycle PCR used barcoded and J-beta primers. TCRdb reprocessed the 5' RACE reads via MiXCR and lists one record per CDR3 protein. The sample consists of 1.4 million to 1.5 million distinct CDR3 sequences, roughly 40% of them appearing once. The rearrangement uses TRBV3-1 and TRBJ1-2; 9 nucleotides match TRBD1. Specimen: blood. The TCR originated in a young woman in good health. The CDR3 DNA reads as TGTGCCAGCAGCCAAGGGACAGGGGACTTTTATGGCTACACCTTC. Translation gives CASSQGTGDFYGYTF.